This is a list of T cell receptor beta chains from one sample in a study of T cell repertoires in ileal Crohn's disease. Clones were sequenced by immunoSEQ multiplex PCR, and TCRdb holds only the in-frame ones, with some missing. The sample carries 55,000 to 65,000 clones, roughly nine tenths recorded once. The sequenced sample consisted of ileal tissue. The receptor source for this set is an adult with Crohn's disease. Both conserved end residues are part of each CDR3. Each record gives: J gene, D gene, V gene, clone size, CDR3 DNA, CDR3 protein. D genes are given only for firm matches. A row's size may be missing; if present it is once, few, many or a size class.

J gene: TRBJ1-2; D gene: -; V gene: TRBV15; clone size: -; CDR3 DNA: TGTGCCACCAGCAGAGATCCCTCGGAGCGATCCTATGGCTACACCTTC; CDR3 protein: CATSRDPSERSYGYTF
J gene: TRBJ1-1; D gene: -; V gene: TRBV15; clone size: -; CDR3 DNA: TGTGCCACCAGCAGAGAAGGTAACAGGGCAGGAGCTTTCTTT; CDR3 protein: CATSREGNRAGAFF
J gene: TRBJ1-1; D gene: -; V gene: TRBV5-1; clone size: -; CDR3 DNA: TGCGCCAGCAGCTTGGCCCATCAGGGAATGAACACTGAAGCTTTCTTT; CDR3 protein: CASSLAHQGMNTEAFF
J gene: TRBJ1-4; D gene: -; V gene: TRBV4-1; clone size: -; CDR3 DNA: TGCGCCAGCAGCCAATTGAATAGGGGAAAACTGTTTTTT; CDR3 protein: CASSQLNRGKLFF
J gene: TRBJ1-4; D gene: -; V gene: TRBV2; clone size: -; CDR3 DNA: TGTGCCAGCAGTGTGGGGGCTGCTAATGAAAAACTGTTTTTT; CDR3 protein: CASSVGAANEKLFF
J gene: TRBJ1-2; D gene: TRBD1; V gene: TRBV5-1; clone size: -; CDR3 DNA: TGCGCCAGCAGCTTTGACAGGGATGGCTACACCTTC; CDR3 protein: CASSFDRDGYTF
J gene: TRBJ2-2; D gene: TRBD2; V gene: TRBV27; clone size: -; CDR3 DNA: TGTGCCAGCAGTTCGGGGGGCACCGGGGAGCTGTTTTTT; CDR3 protein: CASSSGGTGELFF
J gene: TRBJ1-1; D gene: -; V gene: TRBV7-2; clone size: few; CDR3 DNA: TGTGCCAGCAGCTTCCTGCAGACTGAAGCTTTCTTT; CDR3 protein: CASSFLQTEAFF
J gene: TRBJ1-4; D gene: TRBD1; V gene: TRBV6-5; clone size: -; CDR3 DNA: TGTGCCAGCAGTAATGGGTTGACAGGGTCTGAAAAACTGTTTTTT; CDR3 protein: CASSNGLTGSEKLFF
J gene: TRBJ2-4; D gene: -; V gene: TRBV27; clone size: -; CDR3 DNA: TGTGCCAGCAGTTTATCAACGGGGGCCAAAAACATTCAGTACTTC; CDR3 protein: CASSLSTGAKNIQYF
J gene: TRBJ1-3; D gene: TRBD1; V gene: TRBV29-1; clone size: -; CDR3 DNA: TGCAGCGTCGCAGGGGGACGAAACACCATATATTTT; CDR3 protein: CSVAGGRNTIYF
J gene: TRBJ1-2; D gene: -; V gene: TRBV19; clone size: -; CDR3 DNA: TGTGCCAGTAGCCATCAAGATGGCGGCTACACCTTC; CDR3 protein: CASSHQDGGYTF
J gene: TRBJ2-5; D gene: -; V gene: TRBV6-6; clone size: -; CDR3 DNA: TGTGCCAGCAGTAAAGGCAGGAACCAAGAGACCCAGTACTTC; CDR3 protein: CASSKGRNQETQYF
J gene: TRBJ1-1; D gene: -; V gene: TRBV5-6; clone size: -; CDR3 DNA: TGTGCCAGCAGCTTGGGGCAGGGACTATATACTGAAGCTTTCTTT; CDR3 protein: CASSLGQGLYTEAFF